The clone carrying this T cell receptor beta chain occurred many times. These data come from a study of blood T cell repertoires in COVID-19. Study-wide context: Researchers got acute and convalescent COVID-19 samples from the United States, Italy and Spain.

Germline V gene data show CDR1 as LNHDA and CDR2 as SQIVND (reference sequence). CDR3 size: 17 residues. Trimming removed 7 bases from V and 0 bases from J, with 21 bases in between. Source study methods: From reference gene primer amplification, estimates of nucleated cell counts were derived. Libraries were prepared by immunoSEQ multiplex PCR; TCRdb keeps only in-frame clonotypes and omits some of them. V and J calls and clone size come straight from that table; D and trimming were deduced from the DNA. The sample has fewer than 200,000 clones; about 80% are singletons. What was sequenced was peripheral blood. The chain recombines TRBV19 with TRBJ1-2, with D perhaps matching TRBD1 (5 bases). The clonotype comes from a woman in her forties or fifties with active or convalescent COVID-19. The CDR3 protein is CASNTPPGVRANYGYTF. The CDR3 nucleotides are TGTGCCAGTAATACCCCTCCGGGGGTCCGGGCTAACTATGGCTACACCTTC.